Shown below are 3 T cell receptor beta chains from a single sample sequenced in a study of shared clonotypes between healthy human individuals (dated by TCRdb to 2020 to 2022). Receptors were amplified or captured by the immunoSEQ multiplex PCR assay. Not all clones reach the TCRdb copy of this immuneACCESS table, which keeps in-frame sequences only. Checked studies attribute under half of the gap to unresolved V genes and leave the rest unexplained. The sample table shows approximately 2,300,000 clones, and roughly 90% are seen once. The ten largest account for about 0.36% of the sample. Sequenced input: naive CD4+ T cells from PBMCs. The intended sense of this specimen's cell subset or site label: CD45RA+ positively selected. The receptors here all came from a man in his late teens or twenties in good health. Some clones in this sample may be carry-over from other donors' samples.

The V gene is TRBV7-2, the J gene TRBJ2-3; D is uncertain. The CDR3 is made up of 15 amino acids. Trimming removed 3 bases at V and 1 base at J, with 11 bases between. CDR1 and CDR2 from the germline V gene are SGHTA and FQGNSA. In DNA, the CDR3 is TGTGCCAGCAGCTTCGGTGGAAAGGGCACAGATACGCAGTATTTT. Amino acids: CASSFGGKGTDTQYF.

The V call is TRBV2, the J call TRBJ2-5; unclear D gene. Per germline, CDR1 SNHLY and CDR2 FYNNEI. The CDR3 is 12 amino acids. V lost 6 bases to trimming and J lost 5 bases, with 10 bases between them. The CDR3 region is CASRADRETQYF. Written as DNA, the CDR3 is TGTGCCAGCAGGGCCGACCGGGAGACCCAGTACTTC.

This clone was seen just once. The gene calls are TRBV10-3 and TRBJ2-2; the D gene is possibly TRBD1 (6 bases). The CDR3 is made up of 15 amino acids. Germline assignment: CDR1 ENHRY and CDR2 SYGVKD. Trimming left V 5 bases short and J 0 bases short, with 10 bases between. Here the CDR3 DNA reads TGTGCCATCAGTCCACAGGGCGCGAACACCGGGGAGCTGTTTTTT. It codes for CAISPQGANTGELFF.